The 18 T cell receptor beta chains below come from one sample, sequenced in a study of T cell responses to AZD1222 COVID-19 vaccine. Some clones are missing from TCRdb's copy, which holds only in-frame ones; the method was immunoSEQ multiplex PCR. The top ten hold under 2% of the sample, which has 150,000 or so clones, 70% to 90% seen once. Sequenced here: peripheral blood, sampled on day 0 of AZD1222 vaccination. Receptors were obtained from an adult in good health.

Here the CDR3 DNA reads TGTGCCAGCAGCAGACAGGGCTGGAACACCGGGGAGCTGTTTTTT. It is translated as CASSRQGWNTGELFF. The chain combines TRBV9 with TRBJ2-2, with 7 bases identical to TRBD1. The CDR3 has 15 residues. CDR1 and CDR2 from the germline V gene are SGDLS and YYNGEE. The V segment lost 4 bases and the J segment 1 base; nucleotides outside the gene matches: 4.

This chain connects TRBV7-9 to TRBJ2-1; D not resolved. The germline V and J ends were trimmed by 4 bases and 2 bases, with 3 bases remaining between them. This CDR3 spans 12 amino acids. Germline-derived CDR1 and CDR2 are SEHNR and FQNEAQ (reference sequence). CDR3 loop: CASSSTYNEQFF. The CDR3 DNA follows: TGTGCCAGCAGCTCCACCTACAATGAGCAGTTCTTC.

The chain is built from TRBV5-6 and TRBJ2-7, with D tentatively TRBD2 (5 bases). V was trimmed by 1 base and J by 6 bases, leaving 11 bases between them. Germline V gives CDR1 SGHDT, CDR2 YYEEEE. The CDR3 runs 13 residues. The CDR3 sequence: CASSLIGVPEQYV. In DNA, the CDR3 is TGTGCCAGCAGCTTGATCGGGGTGCCCGAGCAGTACGTC.

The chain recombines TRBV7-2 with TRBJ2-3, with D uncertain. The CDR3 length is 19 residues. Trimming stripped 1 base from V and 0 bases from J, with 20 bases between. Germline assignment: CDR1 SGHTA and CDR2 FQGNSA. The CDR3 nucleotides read TGTGCCAGCAGCTTAGGGCCCCTAACTGCCACCGTCAGCACAGATACGCAGTATTTT. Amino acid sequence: CASSLGPLTATVSTDTQYF.

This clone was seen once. The CDR3 DNA sequence: TGTGCCAGCAGCTCCGGACTAGCGGGGGGCTACCAAGAGACCCAGTACTTC. Amino acids: CASSSGLAGGYQETQYF. V is TRBV3-1 (or the pseudogene TRBV3-2) and J is TRBJ2-5; TRBD2 agrees at 14 bases. The CDR3 covers 17 residues. Germline values: CDR1 LGHDT, CDR2 YNNKEL (reference sequence). After removal of 5 bases from V and 0 bases from J, the junction contained 5 bases not matched to a gene.

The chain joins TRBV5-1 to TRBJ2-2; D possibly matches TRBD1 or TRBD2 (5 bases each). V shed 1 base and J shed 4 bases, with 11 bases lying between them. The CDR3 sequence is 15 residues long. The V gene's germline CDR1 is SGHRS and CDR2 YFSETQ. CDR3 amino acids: CASSLHGAGTGELFF. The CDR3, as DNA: TGCGCCAGCAGCTTGCACGGGGCGGGCACCGGGGAGCTGTTTTTT.

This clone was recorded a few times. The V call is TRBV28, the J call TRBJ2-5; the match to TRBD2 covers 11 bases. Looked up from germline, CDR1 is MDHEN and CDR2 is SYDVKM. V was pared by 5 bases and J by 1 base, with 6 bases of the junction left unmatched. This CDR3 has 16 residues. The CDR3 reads CASSMGLAAFQETQYF. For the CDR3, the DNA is TGTGCCAGCAGTATGGGACTAGCGGCCTTCCAAGAGACCCAGTACTTC.

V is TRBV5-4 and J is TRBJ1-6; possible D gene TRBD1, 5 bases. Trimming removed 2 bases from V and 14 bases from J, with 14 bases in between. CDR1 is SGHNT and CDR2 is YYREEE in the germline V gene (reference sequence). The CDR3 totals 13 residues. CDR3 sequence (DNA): TGTGCCAGCAGCTTCGGAGGGGATGTGACCCTCCACTTT. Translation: CASSFGGDVTLHF.

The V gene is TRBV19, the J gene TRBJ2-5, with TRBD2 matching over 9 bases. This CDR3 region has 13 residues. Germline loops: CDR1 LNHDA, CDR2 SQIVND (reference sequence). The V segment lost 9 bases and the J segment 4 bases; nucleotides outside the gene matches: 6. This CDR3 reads CASVGTSRETQYF. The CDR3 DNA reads TGTGCCAGCGTCGGGACTAGCCGAGAGACCCAGTACTTC.

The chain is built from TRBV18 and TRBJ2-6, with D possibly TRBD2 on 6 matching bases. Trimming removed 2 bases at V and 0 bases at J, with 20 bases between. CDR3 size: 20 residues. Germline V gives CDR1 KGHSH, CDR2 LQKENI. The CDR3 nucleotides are TGTGCCAGCTCACCATATCTACAAGCGGGCCCAAACTCTGGGGCCAACGTCCTGACTTTC. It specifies CASSPYLQAGPNSGANVLTF.

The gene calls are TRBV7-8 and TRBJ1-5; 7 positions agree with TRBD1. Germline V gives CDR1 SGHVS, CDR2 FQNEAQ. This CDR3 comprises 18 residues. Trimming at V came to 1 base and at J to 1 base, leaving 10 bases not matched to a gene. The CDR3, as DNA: TGTGCCAGCAGCTTAGGAGCGTCGCAGGGGGTGAGCAATCAGCCCCAGCATTTT. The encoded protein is CASSLGASQGVSNQPQHF.

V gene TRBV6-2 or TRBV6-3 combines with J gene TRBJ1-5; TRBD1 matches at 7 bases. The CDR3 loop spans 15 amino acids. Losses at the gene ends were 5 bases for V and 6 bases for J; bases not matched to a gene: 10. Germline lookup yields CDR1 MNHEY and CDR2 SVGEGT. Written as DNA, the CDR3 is TGTGCCAGCAGTACTGACAGGGATTGGAGTCAGCCCCAGCATTTT. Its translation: CASSTDRDWSQPQHF.

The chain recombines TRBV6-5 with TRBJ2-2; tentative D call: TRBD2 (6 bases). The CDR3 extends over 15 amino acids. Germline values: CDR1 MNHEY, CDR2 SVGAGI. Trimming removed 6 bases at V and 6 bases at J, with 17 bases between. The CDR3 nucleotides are TGTGCCAGCAGGGCGGGACGGACAACCGCCGGGGAGCTGTTTTTT. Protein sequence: CASRAGRTTAGELFF.

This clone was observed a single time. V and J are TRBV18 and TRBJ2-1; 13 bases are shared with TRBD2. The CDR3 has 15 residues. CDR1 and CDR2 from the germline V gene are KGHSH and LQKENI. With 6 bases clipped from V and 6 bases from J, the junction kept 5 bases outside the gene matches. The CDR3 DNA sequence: TGTGCCAGCTCCCTTGGACTAGCGGGAGTCAATGAGCAGTTCTTC. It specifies CASSLGLAGVNEQFF.

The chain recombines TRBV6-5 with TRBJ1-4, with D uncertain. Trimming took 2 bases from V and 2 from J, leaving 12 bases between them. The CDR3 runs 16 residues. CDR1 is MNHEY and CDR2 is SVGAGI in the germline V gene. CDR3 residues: CASSYHSTATNEKLFF. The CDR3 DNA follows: TGTGCCAGCAGTTACCATTCAACGGCGACTAATGAAAAACTGTTTTTT.

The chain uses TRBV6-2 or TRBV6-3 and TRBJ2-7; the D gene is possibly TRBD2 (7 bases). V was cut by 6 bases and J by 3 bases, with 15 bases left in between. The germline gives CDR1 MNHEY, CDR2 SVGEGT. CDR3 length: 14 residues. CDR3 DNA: TGTGCCAGCAGCCTAGGAGCGGGACACTACGAGCAGTACTTC. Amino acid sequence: CASSLGAGHYEQYF.

The CDR3 loop is CASKGQGAFYGYTF. The DNA of the CDR3 is TGTGCCAGTAAAGGACAGGGGGCATTCTATGGCTACACCTTC. The chain uses TRBV19 and TRBJ1-2; 11 nucleotides agree with TRBD1. Germline trimming cut 7 bases from V and 4 bases from J; bases unmatched to any gene: 5. Germline assignment: CDR1 LNHDA and CDR2 SQIVND (reference sequence). The CDR3 runs to 14 residues.

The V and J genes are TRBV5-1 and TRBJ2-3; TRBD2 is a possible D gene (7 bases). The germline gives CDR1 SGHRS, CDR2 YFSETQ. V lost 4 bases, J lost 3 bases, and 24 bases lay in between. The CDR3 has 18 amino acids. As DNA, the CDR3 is TGCGCCAGCAGCCCAATCCTGGCGGGGGCTAGGGGAACAGATACGCAGTATTTT. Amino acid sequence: CASSPILAGARGTDTQYF.